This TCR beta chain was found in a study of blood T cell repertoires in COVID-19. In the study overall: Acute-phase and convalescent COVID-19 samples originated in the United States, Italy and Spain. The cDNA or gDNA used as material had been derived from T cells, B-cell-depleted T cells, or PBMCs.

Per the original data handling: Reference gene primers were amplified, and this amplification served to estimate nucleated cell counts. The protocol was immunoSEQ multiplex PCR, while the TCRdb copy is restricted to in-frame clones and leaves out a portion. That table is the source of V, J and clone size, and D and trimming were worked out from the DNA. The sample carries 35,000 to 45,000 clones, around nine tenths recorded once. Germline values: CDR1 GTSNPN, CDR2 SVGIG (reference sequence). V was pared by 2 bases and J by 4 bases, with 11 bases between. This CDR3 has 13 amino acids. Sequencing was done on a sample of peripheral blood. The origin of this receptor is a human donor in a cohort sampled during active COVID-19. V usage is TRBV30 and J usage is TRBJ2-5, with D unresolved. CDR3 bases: TGTGCCTGGAGTCGGTCATCCCGAGAGACCCAGTACTTC. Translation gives CAWSRSSRETQYF.